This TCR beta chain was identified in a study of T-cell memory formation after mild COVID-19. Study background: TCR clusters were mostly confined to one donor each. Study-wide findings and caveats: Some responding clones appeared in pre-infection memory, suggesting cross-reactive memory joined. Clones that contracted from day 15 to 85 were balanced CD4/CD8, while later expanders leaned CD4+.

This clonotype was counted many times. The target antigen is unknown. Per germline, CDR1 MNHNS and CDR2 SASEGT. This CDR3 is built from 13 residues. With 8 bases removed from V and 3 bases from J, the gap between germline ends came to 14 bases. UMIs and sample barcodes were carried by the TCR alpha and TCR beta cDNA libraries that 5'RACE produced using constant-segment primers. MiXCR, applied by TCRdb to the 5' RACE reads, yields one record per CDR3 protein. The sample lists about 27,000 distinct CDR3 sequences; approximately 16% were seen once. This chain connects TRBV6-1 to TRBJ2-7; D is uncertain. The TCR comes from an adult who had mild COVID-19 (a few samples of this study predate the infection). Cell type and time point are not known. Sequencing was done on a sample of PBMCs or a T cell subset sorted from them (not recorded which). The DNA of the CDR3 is TGTGCCAGCTGTCGGACGGACCTCTACGAGCAGTACTTC. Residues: CASCRTDLYEQYF.